This T cell receptor beta chain was captured in a study of human T cells and chemical hapten exposure (dated by TCRdb to the early 2020s). Notes on the research overall: For sensitization, 2% DPC in acetone was applied to a 2 cm by 2 cm area of upper inner arm skin. Throughout the approximately 24-week study period, patients were also given weekly therapeutic DPC doses on the scalp. Patch testing was done on the upper back using Finn chambers containing 0.01% DPC, and results were scored after 6 days according to International Contact Dermatitis Research Group standards. Alopecia areata with under or over 50% scalp involvement, alopecia totalis and alopecia universalis were represented in the patient cohort, which was mostly female. The libraries were sequenced as a pool, and the TCR yield per sample differed mostly because of small variations in library volumes within the pool. This study followed changes in the peripheral blood TCR repertoire in vivo during primary and secondary sensitization of alopecia patients to the hapten diphenylcyclopropenone (DPC). Patient blood was sampled pre-sensitization (week 0) and at 2, 6 and about 24 weeks after DPC sensitization. Twenty-nine alopecia patients gave blood for TCR sequencing at one to four time points (pre-sensitization, 2, 6 and 24 weeks). Paper-wide results and their limitations: Repeated subsampling changed both the strength of the expansion versus patch-test correlation and the threshold at which that correlation became significant. The number of TCRs above 1 in 1000 frequency did not change with DPC sensitization; there was no evidence of global repertoire structure alterations. Patch test score was positively correlated with the number of PT1 expanded TCRs, with significance at thresholds 8, 16 and 32 but not at 4. Expanded TCRs formed significantly more large CDR3 similarity clusters than pre-sensitization or healthy control sets, consistent with antigen-driven responses. All patients had alopecia, a presumed autoimmune disease, so their immune response might differ from that of healthy individuals.

The library was made by RACE. This sample was sequenced with a NextSeq 500. During library preparation, unique molecular identifiers were attached to individual cDNA molecules so that TCRs could be counted quantitatively and reproducibly. Both TCR alpha and TCR beta chains were sequenced from each blood RNA sample. Per the authors' processing: Samples had a median of 95,638 TCRs, with a range from roughly 23,224 to 700,000. V, J and CDR3 annotation of the TCR reads was carried out using the Decombinator software suite. For the PS versus PT1 abundance plots, all samples were subsampled to the same number of TCRs (28,000). TCRs were defined as expanded if absent before sensitization and observed at least eight times at the 2-week time point. Using fastp at Q25 and MiXCR, TCRdb reprocessed the public reads and kept productive beta chains. Rows with a matching CDR3 protein are joined into one entry that keeps the most common DNA and genes. What appears here as the V and J calls and clone size reflects TCRdb's work, not the paper's. The sample table contains approximately 90,000 distinct CDR3 sequences; only one count was recorded for less than 35% of them. The ten largest clones capture approximately 10% of the sample.

The table lists this clonotype with a few counts. Its antigen remains unidentified. One base away there is no much larger clone; base qualities are not given. V lost 6 bases and J lost 11 bases; the stretch between them is 14 bases long. The germline V gene supplies CDR1 ENHRY and CDR2 SYGVKD. The CDR3 contains 13 residues, cysteine and phenylalanine counted. The retained sequence is limited to the CDR3, 39 bases, with the frame set at the first base. Reading the label with the study, this specimen's time point is: patch test 3, about 24 weeks after DPC sensitization. The treatment or condition tag for this specimen amounts to: therapeutic diphenylcyclopropenone sensitization with weekly scalp DPC. At every patch-test visit, the blood draw took place before the patch test was put on. Eligible patients were aged 18 to 70, diagnosed with alopecia, deemed suitable for DPC therapy, and excluded if pregnant. Total RNA was isolated from unfractionated whole blood collected in Tempus Blood RNA tubes.

The chain is encoded by TRBV10-3 joined to TRBJ1-6; the D region possibly corresponds to TRBD1 (6 bases align). The sequence derives from a man in his forties with alopecia areata. Some clones in this sample may be carry-over from other donors' samples. The sequences come from whole blood, collected in connection with sensitization to the hapten diphenylcyclopropenone (DPC). The CDR3 protein is CAISTGNDPPLHF. The DNA sequence reads TGTGCCATCAGCACAGGGAACGATCCACCCCTCCACTTT.